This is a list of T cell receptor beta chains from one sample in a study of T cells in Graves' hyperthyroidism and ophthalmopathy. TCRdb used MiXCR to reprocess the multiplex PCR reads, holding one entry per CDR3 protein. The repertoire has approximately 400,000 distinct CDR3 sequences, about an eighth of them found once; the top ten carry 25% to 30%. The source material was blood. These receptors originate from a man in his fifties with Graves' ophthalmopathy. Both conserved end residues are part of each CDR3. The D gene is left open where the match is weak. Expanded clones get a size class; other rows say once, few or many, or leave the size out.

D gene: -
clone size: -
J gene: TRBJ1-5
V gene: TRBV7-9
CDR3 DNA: TGTGCCAGCAGCCCCCAGTCCGGGCCGAATCACCCCCAGCATTTT
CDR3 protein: CASSPQSGPNHPQHF

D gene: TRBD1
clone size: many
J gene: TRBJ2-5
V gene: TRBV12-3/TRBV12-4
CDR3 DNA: TGTGCCAGCAGCCCCAGGGACAGGGGCGGATTAGAGACCCAGTACTTC
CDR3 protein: CASSPRDRGGLETQYF

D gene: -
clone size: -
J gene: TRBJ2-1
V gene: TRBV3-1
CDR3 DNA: TGTGCCAGCAGCCCGAACCAGGGGGGGGTAGGGGGACTGTCCGGTGAGCAGTTCTTC
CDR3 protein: CASSPNQGGVGGLSGEQFF

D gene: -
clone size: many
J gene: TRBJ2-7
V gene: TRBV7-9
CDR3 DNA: TGTGCCAGCAGCCCGCGTACAGGGATGGACGAGCAGTACTTC
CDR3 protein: CASSPRTGMDEQYF

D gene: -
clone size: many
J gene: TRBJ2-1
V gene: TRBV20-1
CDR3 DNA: TGCAGTTCCCCAGGTGTCCGCAATGAGCAGTTCTTC
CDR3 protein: CSSPGVRNEQFF

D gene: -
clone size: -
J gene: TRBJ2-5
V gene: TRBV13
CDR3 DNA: TGTGCCAGCAGTCCACTCCCACGGCCACAAGAGACCCAGTACTTC
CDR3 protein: CASSPLPRPQETQYF

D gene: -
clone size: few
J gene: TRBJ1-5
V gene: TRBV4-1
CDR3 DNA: TGCGCCAGCAGCCAAGGATCTGGGGGGGGGTACCAGCCCCAGCATTTT
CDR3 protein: CASSQGSGGGYQPQHF

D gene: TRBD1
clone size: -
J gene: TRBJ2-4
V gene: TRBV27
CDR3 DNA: TGTGCCAGCAGTACGTGGGACAGGGACGGGTTGGACATTCAGTACTTC
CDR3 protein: CASSTWDRDGLDIQYF

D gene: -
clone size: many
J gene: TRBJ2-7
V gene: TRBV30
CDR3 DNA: TGTGCCTGGACAAAGGGTTACGAGCAGTACTTC
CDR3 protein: CAWTKGYEQYF

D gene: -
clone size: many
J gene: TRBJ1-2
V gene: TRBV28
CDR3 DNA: TGTGCCAGCAGTTTAGTTTACGTCCCGCTCGGCTACACCTTC
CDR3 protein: CASSLVYVPLGYTF

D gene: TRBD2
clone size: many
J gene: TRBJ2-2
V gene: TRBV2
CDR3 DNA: TGTGCCAGCAGGATTGATAGCGGGGTCACCGGGGAGCTGTTTTTT
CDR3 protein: CASRIDSGVTGELFF

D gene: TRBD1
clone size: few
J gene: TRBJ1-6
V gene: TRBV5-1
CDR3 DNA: TGCGCCAGCAGCTTCCGGCAGGGGGCCGATTCACCCCTCCACTTT
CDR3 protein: CASSFRQGADSPLHF

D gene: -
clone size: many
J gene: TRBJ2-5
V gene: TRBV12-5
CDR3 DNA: TGTGCTAGTGGTTTGGTCCCCGACGGGACTCAGAAAACGGAGACCCAGTACTTC
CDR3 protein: CASGLVPDGTQKTETQYF